What follows are 27 T cell receptor beta chains derived from one specimen sequenced in a study of Ad26.COV2.S vaccination and SARS-CoV-2 variants. The sample's treatment: 19 received Ad26.COV2.S at low or high dose, single or two shots; about five received placebo; per-sample allocation not given. The investigators took samples on day 63 after the first vaccine or placebo injection. Profiling relied on immunoSEQ multiplex PCR, and the TCRdb table lists in-frame clones only, not all of them. In the table there are fewer than 500,000 clones, about 88% of which are singletons. The sample was peripheral blood, taken in a trial of Ad26.COV2.S vaccine versus placebo. The receptors were sampled from a person between 18 and 65 years old who received the Ad26.COV2.S COVID-19 vaccine or a placebo.

A word on this clone: Other nucleotide sequences from this sample produce the same CDR3. The chain has TRBV5-1 and TRBJ2-3, with D uncertain. The CDR3 sequence is 13 residues long. Germline CDR1 SGHRS, CDR2 YFSETQ. V was trimmed by 1 base and J by 0 bases, leaving 3 bases between them. The CDR3 DNA sequence: TGCGCCAGCAGCTTGTCTAGCACAGATACGCAGTATTTT. This gives the protein CASSLSSTDTQYF.

This chain uses TRBV5-4 with TRBJ2-1; 7 bases agree with TRBD2. V was clipped by 0 bases and J by 6 bases; unmatched bases: 6. In germline, CDR1 is SGHNT, CDR2 YYREEE (reference sequence). The CDR3 runs to 15 residues. The CDR3 DNA reads TGTGCCAGCAGCTTGGGGGAGGGGCAGATCAATGAGCAGTTCTTC. Encoded protein: CASSLGEGQINEQFF.

The chain joins TRBV11-2 to TRBJ1-3; D gene unclear. The CDR3 is 16 residues long. Per germline, CDR1 SGHAT and CDR2 FQNNGV. V lost 1 base and J lost 0, with 10 bases in between. This CDR3 is CASSLGPAGSGNTIYF. As DNA, the CDR3 is TGTGCCAGCAGCTTAGGGCCAGCTGGCTCTGGAAACACCATATATTTT. Full variable domain (rest looked up from reference TRBV11-2 and TRBJ1-3): EAGVAQSPRYKIIEKRQSVAFWCNPISGHATLYWYQQILGQGPKLLIQFQNNGVVDDSQLPKDRFSAERLKGVDSTLKIQPAKLEDSAVYLCASSLGPAGSGNTIYFGEGSWLTVV.

This chain joins TRBV18 and TRBJ2-5, with D perhaps matching TRBD1 or TRBD2 (5 bases each). Per germline, CDR1 KGHSH and CDR2 LQKENI. This CDR3 region has 15 residues. V was clipped by 5 bases and J by 4 bases, with 17 bases between them. Written as DNA, the CDR3 is TGTGCCAGCTCAGATTCGGGGCCGAGCGGAGAGACCCAGTACTTC. Its protein product is CASSDSGPSGETQYF.

The rearrangement links TRBV30 to TRBJ2-3; D gene ambiguous. The V end lost 3 bases, the J end lost 6 bases, and 19 bases lay between the germline ends. The CDR3 sequence is 15 residues long. From germline, CDR1 is GTSNPN and CDR2 SVGIG (reference sequence). CDR3 protein: CAWSEDVLPGDTQYF. CDR3 sequence (DNA): TGTGCCTGGAGCGAGGACGTGCTCCCCGGGGATACGCAGTATTTT.

The chain has TRBV13 and TRBJ2-2; 13 nucleotides agree with TRBD2. With V trimmed by 5 bases and J by 8 bases, 8 bases remained unmatched. The CDR3 has 16 amino acids. From germline, CDR1 is PRHDT and CDR2 FYEKMQ (reference sequence). The CDR3 DNA reads as TGTGCCAGCAGCCCCGGACTAGCGGGAGATGGGGGGGAGCTGTTTTTT. Its translation: CASSPGLAGDGGELFF.

The chain joins TRBV21-1 to TRBJ1-6. TRBV21-1 is reported as a pseudogene. The CDR3 is 14 residues long. In DNA form, the CDR3 reads TGTGCCAGCAGCAAGTCCAGGAGCTTAGTAGCCCTCCACTTT. It is translated as CASSKSRSLVALHF.

V gene TRBV9 combines with J gene TRBJ1-2; TRBD1 might be the D (6 bases). Germline V gene sequence: CDR1 SGDLS, CDR2 YYNGEE. The CDR3 extends over 13 amino acids. V was pared by 3 bases and J by 8 bases, with 14 bases between. The CDR3 is CASSAGVIEGYTF. Written as DNA, the CDR3 is TGTGCCAGCAGCGCAGGGGTTATAGAGGGCTACACCTTC. Variable domain in full (rest from reference TRBV9 and TRBJ1-2): DSGVTQTPKHLITATGQRVTLRCSPRSGDLSVYWYQQSLDQGLQFLIQYYNGEERAKGNILERFSAQQFPDLHSELNLSSLELGDSALYFCASSAGVIEGYTFGSGTRLTVV.

The chain recombines TRBV11-3 with TRBJ1-1, with D hard to call. The CDR3 is 14 amino acids. The ends were cut back, 5 bases at V and 10 bases at J, with 20 bases in the middle. Per the germline V gene, CDR1 is SGHNT and CDR2 is YENEEA. CDR3 nucleotides: TGTGCCAGCAGCCCCCTCTCGGTGCAGGTTCCAGCTTTCTTT. Encoded protein: CASSPLSVQVPAFF.

This clone was found a few times. The J gene is TRBJ1-5, the V gene TRBV3-1 (or the pseudogene TRBV3-2); D is unresolved. The CDR3 spans 13 residues. V lost 0 bases to trimming and J lost 9 bases, with 9 bases between them. Germline V gives CDR1 LGHDT, CDR2 YNNKEL (reference sequence). CDR3 DNA sequence: TGTGCCAGCAGCCAAGATACCGAAAGGCCCCAGCATTTT. Translated: CASSQDTERPQHF.

The chain recombines TRBV6-1 with TRBJ2-1, with D unclear. Germline values: CDR1 MNHNS, CDR2 SASEGT. V was clipped by 2 bases and J by 11 bases, with 13 bases between them. The CDR3 sequence is 13 residues long. The CDR3 reads CASSEMLNGKQFF. The CDR3 DNA sequence: TGTGCCAGCAGTGAAATGTTGAACGGCAAGCAGTTCTTC.

This CDR3 is CASSQDGASSSYNEQFF. As DNA, the CDR3 is TGTGCCAGCAGCCAAGATGGAGCTTCGAGCTCCTACAATGAGCAGTTCTTC. This chain connects TRBV3-1 (or the pseudogene TRBV3-2) to TRBJ2-1; D is uncertain. The CDR3 is 17 amino acids. Deletions cut 0 bases from V and 0 bases from J, with 12 bases between. Germline V gene sequence: CDR1 LGHDT, CDR2 YNNKEL (reference sequence).

V usage is TRBV7-9 and J usage is TRBJ1-1; D is ambiguous. Germline CDR1 reads SEHNR; CDR2 reads FQNEAQ (reference sequence). The CDR3 runs 15 residues. V lost 1 base and J 1 base, leaving 10 bases between the germline ends. CDR3 residues: CASSLVFGENTEAFF. CDR3 DNA: TGTGCCAGCAGCTTAGTTTTTGGGGAGAACACTGAAGCTTTCTTT.

This chain uses TRBV6-5 with TRBJ1-1, with D tentatively TRBD1 (5 bases). The CDR3 has 13 amino acids. Trimming stripped 6 bases from V and 4 bases from J, with 12 bases between. Germline V CDR1 and CDR2: MNHEY, SVGAGI. The CDR3 coding sequence is TGTGCCAGCAGGCTGGGGGTTAGCACTGAAGCTTTCTTT. Translating gives CASRLGVSTEAFF.

The chain recombines TRBV6-5 with TRBJ2-7; 11 bases line up with TRBD1. There are 15 residues in the CDR3. Germline assignment: CDR1 MNHEY and CDR2 SVGAGI. J gave up 1 base and V 5 bases, and 4 bases lay outside the gene matches. CDR3 region: CASSPGTGGSYEQYV. The CDR3 nucleotides read TGTGCCAGCAGTCCCGGGACAGGGGGATCCTACGAGCAGTACGTC.

This clone appeared once. V is TRBV20-1 and J is TRBJ1-2; D gene ambiguous. V dropped 3 bases and J dropped 2 bases, with 4 bases sitting between them. Germline CDR1 is DFQATT and CDR2 is SNEGSKA (reference sequence). This CDR3 contains 11 residues. CDR3 sequence reads: CSARENYGYTF. The CDR3 DNA sequence: TGCAGTGCTAGGGAAAACTATGGCTACACCTTC.

The gene calls are TRBV14 and TRBJ1-2; TRBD1 aligns across 11 bases. J was trimmed by 3 bases and V by 1 base; bases with no gene match: 4. Germline V lookup: CDR1 SGHDN, CDR2 FVKESK. The CDR3 runs 16 residues. The CDR3 region has the DNA TGTGCCAGCAGCCAAGTGGGGACAGGGGGTTACTATGGCTACACCTTC. It codes for CASSQVGTGGYYGYTF.

The chain carries TRBV18 and TRBJ1-5; the match to TRBD1 covers 8 bases. The germline gives CDR1 KGHSH, CDR2 LQKENI. The J segment lost 4 bases and the V segment lost 6 bases, leaving 8 bases of the junction unmatched. This CDR3 has 15 amino acids. CDR3 sequence (DNA): TGTGCCAGCTCCCAGGACAGGGAGGGGAATCAGCCCCAGCATTTT. This codes for CASSQDREGNQPQHF.

This sequence joins TRBV7-8 and TRBJ1-1; no reliable D call. Trimming removed 5 bases from V and 0 bases from J, with 7 bases in between. The CDR3 consists of 13 residues. Per the germline V gene, CDR1 is SGHVS and CDR2 is FQNEAQ. DNA of the CDR3: TGTGCCAGCAGCATAACGATGAACACTGAAGCTTTCTTT. It encodes CASSITMNTEAFF.

CDR3 residues: CASSPQTGRSDYGYTF. CDR3 sequence (DNA): TGTGCCAGCTCACCCCAGACCGGACGGTCTGACTATGGCTACACCTTC. This chain uses TRBV18 with TRBJ1-2; D is unresolved. Trimming took 3 bases from V and 3 from J, leaving 17 bases between them. CDR3 length: 16 residues. CDR1 and CDR2 from the germline V gene are KGHSH and LQKENI.

This chain connects TRBV30 to TRBJ1-2; possible D gene TRBD1, 6 bases. V was clipped by 3 bases and J by 6 bases, with 14 bases between them. Germline-derived CDR1 and CDR2 are GTSNPN and SVGIG (reference sequence). The CDR3 loop spans 13 amino acids. The CDR3, as DNA: TGTGCCTGGAGCCTGGGGGCAGCCCATGGCTACACCTTC. Its translation: CAWSLGAAHGYTF.

CDR3 bases: TGTGCCAGCAGCCGAAGGGGACAGGGCGTCAACTATGGCTACACCTTC. Translating gives CASSRRGQGVNYGYTF. The rearrangement links TRBV14 to TRBJ1-2, with 9 bases identical to TRBD1. Unmatched junction bases numbered 8, after V lost 4 bases and J lost 2 bases. The CDR3 covers 16 residues. From germline, CDR1 is SGHDN and CDR2 FVKESK. The full variable domain, completed using reference TRBV14 and TRBJ1-2, is EAGVTQFPSHSVIEKGQTVTLRCDPISGHDNLYWYRRVMGKEIKFLLHFVKESKQDESGMPNNRFLAERTGGTYSTLKVQPAELEDSGVYFCASSRRGQGVNYGYTFGSGTRLTVV.

In DNA form, the CDR3 reads TGTGCCAGCTCACCGGTAAGGACGGCGAACACTGAAGCTTTCTTT. Translating it yields CASSPVRTANTEAFF. The J gene is TRBJ1-1, the V gene TRBV18; D is ambiguous. The CDR3 covers 15 residues. Germline V lookup: CDR1 KGHSH, CDR2 LQKENI. Deletions cut 3 bases from V and 1 base from J, with 12 bases between.

This sequence joins TRBV7-3 and TRBJ2-2, with 11 bases matching TRBD2. J gave up 4 bases and V 4 bases, and 5 bases lay outside the gene matches. The CDR3 length is 16 residues. Per germline, CDR1 SGHTA and CDR2 FQGTGA. The CDR3: CASSSSGLAATGELFF. The CDR3 coding sequence is TGTGCCAGCAGCTCGTCGGGACTAGCGGCCACCGGGGAGCTGTTTTTT.

The V and J genes are TRBV5-4 and TRBJ2-3, with 10 bases identical to TRBD1. This CDR3 has 16 residues. The trim removed 0 bases at V and 3 bases at J, leaving 4 bases unmatched. CDR1 and CDR2 (germline): SGHNT, YYREEE (reference sequence). The CDR3 nucleotides read TGTGCCAGCAGCTTGGGTGCGGGACAGGGGACAGATACGCAGTATTTT. Translated, it gives CASSLGAGQGTDTQYF. The variable domain in full, completed from reference TRBV5-4 and TRBJ2-3, reads ETGVTQSPTHLIKTRGQQVTLRCSSQSGHNTVSWYQQALGQGPQFIFQYYREEENGRGNFPPRFSGLQFPNYSSELNVNALELDDSALYLCASSLGAGQGTDTQYFGPGTRLTVL.

This CDR3 is CASSEAGSQETQYF. The DNA for the CDR3 is TGTGCCAGCAGCGAAGCGGGATCCCAAGAGACCCAGTACTTC. The chain carries TRBV7-9 and TRBJ2-5; 7 bases match TRBD2. The CDR3 loop spans 14 amino acids. Germline V lookup: CDR1 SEHNR, CDR2 FQNEAQ (reference sequence). With V trimmed by 5 bases and J by 1 base, 4 bases remained unmatched.

The gene calls are TRBV7-2 and TRBJ1-6; D is uncertain. Germline-derived CDR1 and CDR2 are SGHTA and FQGNSA. V shed 1 base and J shed 14 bases, with 18 bases lying between them. CDR3 length equals 15 residues. The CDR3 nucleotides are TGTGCCAGCAGCTTAGGGGCGCGGCAGGCCGGGACCCTCCACTTT. This encodes CASSLGARQAGTLHF.